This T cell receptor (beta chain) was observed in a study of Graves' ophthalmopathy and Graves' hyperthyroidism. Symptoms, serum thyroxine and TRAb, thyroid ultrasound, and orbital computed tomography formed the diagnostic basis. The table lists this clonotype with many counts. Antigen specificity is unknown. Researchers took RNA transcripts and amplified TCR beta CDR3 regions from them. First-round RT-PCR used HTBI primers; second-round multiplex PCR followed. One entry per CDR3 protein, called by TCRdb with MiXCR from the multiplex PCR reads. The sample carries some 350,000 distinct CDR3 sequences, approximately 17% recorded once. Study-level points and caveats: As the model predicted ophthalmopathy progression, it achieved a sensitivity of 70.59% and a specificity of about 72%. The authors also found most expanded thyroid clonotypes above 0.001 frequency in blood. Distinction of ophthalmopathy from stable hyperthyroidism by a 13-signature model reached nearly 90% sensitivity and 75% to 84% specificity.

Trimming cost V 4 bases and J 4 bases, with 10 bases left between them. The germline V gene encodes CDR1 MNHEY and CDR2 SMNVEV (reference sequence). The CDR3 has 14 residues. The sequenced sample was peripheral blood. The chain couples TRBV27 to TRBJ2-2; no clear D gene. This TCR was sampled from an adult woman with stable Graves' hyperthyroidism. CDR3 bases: TGTGCCAGCAGTTCGCCTTTCCTCACCGGGGAGCTGTTTTTT. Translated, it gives CASSSPFLTGELFF.